This TCR beta chain was captured by sequencing in a study of radiotherapy plus CTLA-4 blockade in lung cancer. For the study at large: The study recorded objective responses in roughly 18% of patients and disease control in roughly 34%. General study points: The authors reported that early blood T cell clone dynamics, with interferon-beta, best predicted response. There was expansion of tumor-derived TCR clones in blood after radiotherapy plus ipilimumab.

Method: immunoSEQ multiplex PCR; TCRdb's copy keeps in-frame clones and lacks some. There are tens of thousands of clones in the sample; approximately 86% occur only once, and just over 2% lies in the top ten. Receiving focal radiation plus CTLA-4 blockade with ipilimumab were patients who had chemo-refractory metastatic non-small-cell lung cancer. Concerning this clone: Its antigen remains unknown.

Trimming removed 2 bases from V and 8 bases from J, with 9 bases in between. CDR3 size: 12 residues. Germline V gene sequence: CDR1 MNHNY, CDR2 SVGAGI (reference sequence). The sample was peripheral blood, taken from a patient treated with radiotherapy plus ipilimumab. The clonotype was recovered from a human donor with non-small cell lung cancer who had a partial response to radiotherapy plus ipilimumab. The chain couples TRBV6-6 to TRBJ1-1; D unclear. CDR3 residues: CASSYDNSEAFF. The CDR3 nucleotides are TGTGCCAGCAGTTACGACAACTCGGAAGCTTTCTTT.